The entry below gives a single T cell receptor (beta chain) sequence along with its context. Clones were read by immunoSEQ multiplex PCR, and TCRdb kept only the in-frame ones, dropping some. The data show 91,000 or so clones, approximately 94% seen once. These data are taken from a study of OX40 agonist ivuxolimab in advanced cancers. About the study: Participants averaged approximately 65 years of age (range roughly 20 to 90) and were around 83% male.

Germline V gives CDR1 LNHNV, CDR2 YYDKDF (reference sequence). The CDR3 is 15 amino acids. V shed 3 bases and J 2 bases; nucleotides not matched to a gene: 6. The sequence came from an adult with an advanced solid tumor such as melanoma, head and neck, liver or kidney cancer. V and J are TRBV15 and TRBJ2-7; TRBD1 matches 8 bases. This sample comprised CD4+ or CD8+ T cells sorted from blood, obtained in a trial of the OX40 agonist ivuxolimab. The CDR3 coding sequence is TGTGCCACCAGCAGCGGACAGGGCCGACCCTACGAGCAGTACTTC. Translated, it gives CATSSGQGRPYEQYF.